This TCR beta chain was retrieved from a study of cytomegalovirus exposure and HLA in healthy donors. Study conclusions and caveats: In an earlier analysis, productive rearrangement rates for most beta V segments clustered near 87% or 30%. TRBV6-2, TRBV6-3 and other indistinguishable V segments were excluded. Most TCRs appeared rarely, but some public TCRs recurred in many donors.

PCR employed 60 Vbeta and 13 Jbeta primers. Data came from immunoSEQ multiplex PCR; TCRdb stores just in-frame clones and leaves some out. The sample lists some 96,000 clones, roughly three fifths seen once, with approximately 3% in the top ten. In regard to this clone: Its antigen is not identified.

Germline loops: CDR1 SGHTA, CDR2 FQGTGA. This CDR3 is 13 amino acids long. Trimming removed 2 bases at V and 8 bases at J, with 12 bases between. The sequenced sample consisted of PBMCs. The rearrangement joins TRBV7-3 to TRBJ1-2, with D maybe TRBD1 (6 bases). The sequence came from a man in his sixties in good health and CMV-seronegative. This CDR3 reads CASSLDGTSGYTF. CDR3 DNA: TGTGCCAGCAGCTTAGATGGGACATCCGGCTACACCTTC.